Each of the 31 T cell receptor beta chains below was sequenced from the same sample in a study of blood T cell repertoires in COVID-19. TCRdb's table, derived via immunoSEQ multiplex PCR, lists solely in-frame clones and lacks some. The sample lists some 93,000 clones; roughly 90% were seen once. The sequenced sample was peripheral blood. The receptor set was obtained from a man aged 55 to 69 with acute or convalescent COVID-19.

The V and J genes are TRBV7-6 and TRBJ2-5, with D perhaps TRBD2 (6 bases). CDR1 and CDR2 from the germline V gene are SGHVS and FNYEAQ. CDR3 length: 15 residues. The V end was cut by 1 base, the J end by 4 bases, with 13 bases between. CDR3: CASSLDRRGAETQYF. In DNA form, the CDR3 reads TGTGCCAGCAGCTTAGACAGGAGGGGAGCAGAGACCCAGTACTTC.

The chain is built from TRBV9 and TRBJ1-2, with TRBD1 matching 7 bases. Per germline, CDR1 SGDLS and CDR2 YYNGEE. The ends lost 3 bases at V and 2 bases at J; junction bases unmatched: 1. The CDR3 covers 13 residues. CDR3 sequence reads: CASSGGQNYGYTF. The DNA of the CDR3 is TGTGCCAGCAGCGGGGGACAGAACTATGGCTACACCTTC.

The chain couples TRBV6-5 to TRBJ1-2; weak D call: TRBD1 (5 bases). V dropped 6 bases and J dropped 2 bases, with 13 bases sitting between them. The CDR3 runs 14 residues. In germline, CDR1 is MNHEY, CDR2 SVGAGI. The CDR3 nucleotides are TGTGCCAGCAGCCTGGACAAAACCAACTATGGCTACACCTTC. Protein sequence: CASSLDKTNYGYTF.

The chain uses TRBV6-4 and TRBJ2-2, with a weak D call TRBD2 (6 bases). Between the trimmed V and J ends, which lost 6 bases and 2 bases, there was a span of 13 bases. This CDR3 has 15 residues. Germline loops: CDR1 MRHNA, CDR2 SNTAGT. The CDR3 nucleotides are TGTGCCAGCAGAGTCCACGGGGGAAACACCGGGGAGCTGTTTTTT. It encodes CASRVHGGNTGELFF.

The chain joins TRBV18 to TRBJ1-6; the D gene is possibly TRBD1 (5 bases). V gave up 6 bases and J gave up 4 bases, with 10 bases separating them. The germline V gene has CDR1 KGHSH and CDR2 LQKENI. The CDR3 spans 14 residues. The DNA for the CDR3 is TGTGCCAGCTCGTCCCAGGGTTATAATTCACCCCTCCACTTT. Protein product: CASSSQGYNSPLHF.

About this clone itself: Distinct nucleotide sequences in the sample also encode this CDR3. The chain combines TRBV5-1 with TRBJ1-3; D possibly corresponds to TRBD1 (5 bases). Germline V CDR1 and CDR2: SGHRS, YFSETQ. V was pared by 4 bases and J by 0 bases, with 8 bases between. The CDR3 is 14 residues long. CDR3 in amino acids: CASSPQGSGNTIYF. DNA for the CDR3: TGCGCCAGCAGCCCGCAGGGCTCTGGAAACACCATATATTTT.

V is TRBV29-1 and J is TRBJ2-7; D possibly corresponds to TRBD1 (5 bases). The germline V gene has CDR1 SQVTM and CDR2 ANQGSEA. V dropped 3 bases and J dropped 4 bases, with 16 bases sitting between them. This CDR3 region has 14 residues. CDR3 protein: CSVDLGHGSYEQYF. The CDR3 DNA reads TGCAGCGTTGATCTCGGACATGGATCGTACGAGCAGTACTTC.

The chain carries TRBV6-2 or TRBV6-3 and TRBJ1-2; 7 bases match TRBD1. There are 13 residues in the CDR3. Trimming removed 5 bases from V and 6 bases from J; junction bases left unmatched: 6. The germline V gene has CDR1 MNHEY and CDR2 SVGEGT. Written as DNA, the CDR3 is TGTGCCAGCAGTAGACCACAGGGGAATGGCTACACCTTC. As protein: CASSRPQGNGYTF.

This chain uses TRBV5-1 with TRBJ2-5; 7 bases agree with TRBD1. The CDR3 contains 17 residues. CDR1 and CDR2 from the germline V gene are SGHRS and YFSETQ. V gave up 4 bases and J gave up 0 bases; unmatched junction bases: 12. CDR3 sequence reads: CASSTRQGMGNQETQYF. CDR3 bases: TGCGCCAGCAGCACAAGACAGGGCATGGGGAACCAAGAGACCCAGTACTTC.

The chain recombines TRBV7-9 with TRBJ1-6; D is unclear. V dropped 5 bases and J dropped 2 bases, with 4 bases sitting between them. The CDR3 runs to 13 residues. Germline values: CDR1 SEHNR, CDR2 FQNEAQ (reference sequence). The CDR3 protein is CASSPAYNSPLHF. The CDR3 DNA reads as TGTGCCAGCAGCCCCGCCTATAATTCACCCCTCCACTTT. Using reference TRBV7-9 and TRBJ1-6 for the parts outside the CDR3, the full variable domain is DTGVSQNPRHKITKRGQNVTFRCDPISEHNRLYWYRQTLGQGPEFLTYFQNEAQLEKSRLLSDRFSAERPKGSFSTLEIQRTEQGDSAMYLCASSPAYNSPLHFGNGTRLTVT.

The chain carries TRBV27 and TRBJ1-2, with D uncertain. This CDR3 has 13 residues. V lost 6 bases, J lost 6 bases, and 14 bases lay in between. Per germline, CDR1 MNHEY and CDR2 SMNVEV (reference sequence). The CDR3 DNA follows: TGTGCCAGCAGCTCTTTCGGGGAGGATGGCTACACCTTC. Translation: CASSSFGEDGYTF.

This chain uses TRBV19 with TRBJ2-1, with D perhaps matching TRBD2 (6 bases). CDR1 is LNHDA and CDR2 is SQIVND in the germline V gene (reference sequence). The ends were cut back, 5 bases at V and 6 bases at J, with 17 bases in the middle. CDR3 length: 15 amino acids. As DNA, the CDR3 is TGTGCCAGTAGTCTGACTAGATCCCTAGCCAATGAGCAGTTCTTC. Translation: CASSLTRSLANEQFF.

This clone appeared a single time. The J gene is TRBJ1-2, the V gene TRBV5-1; a weak D match, TRBD1 (6 bases). The CDR3 spans 15 residues. Between the trimmed V and J ends, which lost 5 bases and 3 bases, there was a span of 17 bases. Germline lookup yields CDR1 SGHRS and CDR2 YFSETQ. The CDR3 here is CASRTGGTIDYGYTF. The CDR3, as DNA: TGCGCCAGCAGGACAGGTGGCACAATTGACTATGGCTACACCTTC.

The chain recombines TRBV6-1 with TRBJ1-2; D is uncertain. The CDR3 loop spans 16 amino acids. CDR1 is MNHNS, CDR2 SASEGT, per germline. Trimming cost V 0 bases and J 3 bases, with 14 bases left between them. CDR3 in DNA: TGTGCCAGCAGTGAAGCGCTTCGAGGGAACCACTATGGCTACACCTTC. Encoded protein: CASSEALRGNHYGYTF.

The chain couples TRBV5-1 to TRBJ1-1, with TRBD1 matching 7 bases. This CDR3 spans 12 amino acids. With V trimmed by 7 bases and J by 4 bases, 4 bases remained unmatched. The germline CDR1 and CDR2 sequences are SGHRS and YFSETQ. In DNA form, the CDR3 reads TGCGCCAGCCGCGGGGACAGCACTGAAGCTTTCTTT. Translation gives CASRGDSTEAFF.

The V and J genes are TRBV19 and TRBJ2-1; tentatively, D is TRBD1 (5 bases). Germline assignment: CDR1 LNHDA and CDR2 SQIVND (reference sequence). The CDR3 consists of 13 residues. Trimming shortened V by 4 bases and J by 7 bases, and 11 bases separated the two germline ends. CDR3 bases: TGTGCCAGTAGTACGGACATTGGGAATGAGCAGTTCTTC. Its translation is CASSTDIGNEQFF.

The V and J genes are TRBV15 and TRBJ2-1, with D possibly being TRBD1 (6 bases). This CDR3 is built from 13 residues. Germline V gene sequence: CDR1 LNHNV, CDR2 YYDKDF (reference sequence). V shed 1 base and J shed 15 bases, with 16 bases lying between them. In nucleotides, the CDR3 is TGTGCCACCAGCAGAGGATCAGGGGAACAGTGGTTCTTC. This encodes CATSRGSGEQWFF.

V gene TRBV4-1 combines with J gene TRBJ2-7, with 10 nucleotides matching TRBD2. Germline CDR1 is MGHRA and CDR2 is YSYEKL. V shed 0 bases and J 0 bases; nucleotides not matched to a gene: 8. The CDR3 has 18 residues. CDR3 sequence (DNA): TGCGCCAGCAGCCAAGATCCTAGCGGGGGCAGTAGCTCCTACGAGCAGTACTTC. This codes for CASSQDPSGGSSSYEQYF.

The chain joins TRBV6-4 to TRBJ1-2; no reliable D call. Germline assignment: CDR1 MRHNA and CDR2 SNTAGT. The length of the CDR3 is 14 residues. V lost 3 bases to trimming and J lost 4 bases, with 12 bases between them. CDR3 bases: TGTGCCAGCAGTGAGGCCCTTGGGAGCTATGGCTACACCTTC. Translating gives CASSEALGSYGYTF.

The rearrangement uses TRBV5-1 and TRBJ1-2; possibly TRBD1 for D (6 bases). The CDR3 totals 15 residues. Germline CDR1 and CDR2: SGHRS and YFSETQ. V shed 5 bases and J shed 8 bases, with 22 bases lying between them. CDR3 protein: CASRFGTTGSGGYTF. The CDR3 DNA reads as TGCGCCAGCAGATTCGGTACAACAGGGAGTGGCGGCTACACCTTC.

The rearrangement joins TRBV6-5 to TRBJ1-3, with a tentative D call TRBD1 (6 bases). The CDR3 runs to 15 residues. The V end lost 6 bases, the J end lost 1 base, and 13 bases lay between the germline ends. Germline-derived CDR1 and CDR2 are MNHEY and SVGAGI. CDR3 coding DNA: TGTGCCAGCAGAATGAAGACAGGTTCTGGAAACACCATATATTTT. Protein product: CASRMKTGSGNTIYF.

By sample share, this clone is medium-sized. V and J are TRBV6-2 or TRBV6-3 and TRBJ2-2; weak D call: TRBD2 (5 bases). Between the trimmed V and J ends, which lost 5 bases and 1 base, there was a span of 11 bases. CDR1 MNHEY and CDR2 SVGEGT come from the germline V gene. CDR3 length: 15 amino acids. Here the CDR3 reads CASSRTGLNTGELFF. The CDR3 DNA reads as TGTGCCAGCAGTCGGACGGGGTTGAACACCGGGGAGCTGTTTTTT.

The rearrangement links TRBV7-8 to TRBJ2-1; TRBD2 is a possible D gene (5 bases). V was shortened by 5 bases and J by 7 bases, with 21 bases between the two germline ends. Germline lookup yields CDR1 SGHVS and CDR2 FQNEAQ. CDR3 size: 16 residues. CDR3 DNA: TGTGCCAGCAGCCCCTTTCTAGGAGGAACGTGGAATGAGCAGTTCTTC. Translation: CASSPFLGGTWNEQFF.

The rearrangement links TRBV5-1 to TRBJ1-2; TRBD1 aligns across 7 bases. V shed 2 bases, J shed 0 bases, and the junction held 13 bases outside the gene matches. Germline V gene lookup returns CDR1 SGHRS and CDR2 YFSETQ. This CDR3 contains 18 residues. The DNA of the CDR3 is TGCGCCAGCAGCTTCCTGACAGGGATCTCCGTATCTAACTATGGCTACACCTTC. Translating it yields CASSFLTGISVSNYGYTF.

This clone was seen just once. The chain uses TRBV29-1 and TRBJ2-3; 9 positions match TRBD1. The CDR3 length is 14 residues. Germline V lookup: CDR1 SQVTM, CDR2 ANQGSEA. V was pared by 4 bases and J by 4 bases, with 6 bases of the junction left unmatched. CDR3 in amino acids: CSVGEQGAADTQYF. CDR3 nucleotide sequence: TGCAGCGTTGGAGAACAGGGGGCGGCAGATACGCAGTATTTT.

The chain carries TRBV12-2 and TRBJ2-7; the table's D call, TRBD2, has no DNA check behind it. TRBV12-2 is recorded as a pseudogene. CDR3 length equals 13 residues. The CDR3 region has the DNA TGTGCAAGTCGCTTGAGCGGGCTCTACGAGCAGTACTTC. Its translation is CASRLSGLYEQYF.

This rearrangement joins TRBV28 to TRBJ1-5; D remains ambiguous. Deletions cut 10 bases from V and 0 bases from J, with 13 bases between. This CDR3 has 14 amino acids. Germline V gene data show CDR1 as MDHEN and CDR2 as SYDVKM. The chain's CDR3 is CATRRRNSNQPQHF. CDR3 coding DNA: TGTGCCACCCGGCGGAGAAATAGCAATCAGCCCCAGCATTTT.

This chain connects TRBV12-2 to TRBJ1-5. TRBV12-2 is a documented pseudogene. The CDR3 contains 17 residues. In nucleotides, the CDR3 is TGTGCAAGTCGCCCCGAAGGGACTTCACGGTTCTTTCAGCCCCAGCATTTT. Translating gives CASRPEGTSRFFQPQHF.

The CDR3 loop is CASSLGGGNQPQHF. The CDR3 bases are TGTGCCAGCAGTTTGGGGGGTGGCAATCAGCCCCAGCATTTT. V usage is TRBV27 and J usage is TRBJ1-5; D perhaps matches TRBD1 (5 bases). V lost 3 bases to trimming and J lost 2 bases, with 8 bases between them. Germline V gives CDR1 MNHEY, CDR2 SMNVEV (reference sequence). This CDR3 is 14 amino acids long.

The chain carries TRBV6-2 or TRBV6-3 and TRBJ1-1, with D possibly matching TRBD1 (6 bases). Germline V CDR1 and CDR2: MNHEY, SVGEGT. This CDR3 spans 13 amino acids. V was clipped by 1 base and J by 10 bases, with 13 bases between them. This CDR3 reads CASSYYGTRRAFF. The CDR3, as DNA: TGTGCCAGCAGTTACTACGGGACAAGACGAGCTTTCTTT.

This chain uses TRBV7-9 with TRBJ1-1, with 8 positions matching TRBD1. This CDR3 is built from 14 residues. With V trimmed by 4 bases and J by 1 base, 2 bases remained unmatched. In germline, CDR1 is SEHNR, CDR2 FQNEAQ (reference sequence). CDR3 DNA sequence: TGTGCCAGCAGCTGGGGACAGGCGAACACTGAAGCTTTCTTT. Translated, it gives CASSWGQANTEAFF.